These 5 T cell receptor beta chains came from one sample sequenced in a study of radiotherapy plus CTLA-4 blockade in lung cancer. TCRdb keeps only in-frame clones here, not all; method: immunoSEQ multiplex PCR. The sample includes about 95,000 clones, 82% of them seen just once. The input for sequencing was peripheral blood, taken from a patient treated with radiotherapy plus ipilimumab. The source is a human donor with non-small cell lung cancer who had a partial response to radiotherapy plus ipilimumab.

This chain links TRBV5-6 with TRBJ1-5; no clear D gene. Germline assignment: CDR1 SGHDT and CDR2 YYEEEE. V gave up 4 bases and J gave up 4 bases, with 21 bases separating them. CDR3 length: 17 amino acids. CDR3 in amino acids: CASSPLTRTVPNQPQHF. Written as DNA, the CDR3 is TGTGCCAGCAGCCCCTTGACGAGAACAGTCCCTAATCAGCCCCAGCATTTT.

This clone occurred a few times. This chain joins TRBV29-1 and TRBJ2-3; D is unclear. The CDR3 is 14 residues long. Trimming stripped 6 bases from V and 2 bases from J, with 15 bases between. Per germline, CDR1 SQVTM and CDR2 ANQGSEA. DNA for the CDR3: TGCAGCGTCTCAGCTTCACAGTACACAGATACGCAGTATTTT. Amino acid sequence: CSVSASQYTDTQYF.

This clone was seen more than once but under ten times. The chain combines TRBV28 with TRBJ1-1; no definite D call. This CDR3 has 12 amino acids. The V end was cut by 7 bases, the J end by 1 base, with 7 bases between. The germline V gene has CDR1 MDHEN and CDR2 SYDVKM. CDR3 region: CASKQANTEAFF. DNA of the CDR3: TGTGCCAGCAAGCAGGCGAACACTGAAGCTTTCTTT.

The chain joins TRBV5-1 to TRBJ1-1; D unclear. With 4 bases removed from V and 5 bases from J, the gap between germline ends came to 18 bases. Germline V gene data show CDR1 as SGHRS and CDR2 as YFSETQ. The length of the CDR3 is 15 residues. CDR3 nucleotide sequence: TGCGCCAGCAGCCGGGAGGGAGGCAAGAGAACTGAAGCTTTCTTT. Protein: CASSREGGKRTEAFF.

The rearrangement links TRBV30 to TRBJ2-5; 7 positions match TRBD2. Germline values: CDR1 GTSNPN, CDR2 SVGIG (reference sequence). The CDR3 sequence is 13 residues long. V dropped 4 bases and J dropped 5; count of bases not matched to a gene: 7. CDR3 loop: CAWNTGGMETQYF. The CDR3 bases are TGTGCCTGGAATACGGGAGGTATGGAGACCCAGTACTTC.